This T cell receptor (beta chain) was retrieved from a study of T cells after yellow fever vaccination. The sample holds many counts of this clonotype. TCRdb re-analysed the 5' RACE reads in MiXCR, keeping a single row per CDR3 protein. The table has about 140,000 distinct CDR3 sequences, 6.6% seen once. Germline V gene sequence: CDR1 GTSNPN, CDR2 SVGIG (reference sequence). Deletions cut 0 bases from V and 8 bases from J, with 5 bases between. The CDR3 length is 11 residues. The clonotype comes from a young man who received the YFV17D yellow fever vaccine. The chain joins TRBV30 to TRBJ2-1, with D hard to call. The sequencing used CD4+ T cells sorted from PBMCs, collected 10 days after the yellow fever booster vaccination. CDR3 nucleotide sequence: TGTGCCTGGAGTGTACTTCATGAGCAGTTCTTC. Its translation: CAWSVLHEQFF.